This TCR beta chain was sequenced in a study of blood T cell repertoires in COVID-19. Turning to the study itself: Acute-phase and convalescent COVID-19 samples originated in the United States, Italy and Spain. The cDNA or gDNA used as material had been derived from T cells, B-cell-depleted T cells, or PBMCs.

TCRdb's table, derived via immunoSEQ multiplex PCR, lists solely in-frame clones and lacks some. The data show over 200,000 clones, around 84% seen once. The V and J ends lost 5 bases and 3 bases respectively, with 11 bases between them. In germline, CDR1 is SGHKS, CDR2 YYEKEE (reference sequence). CDR3 length: 13 residues. The sequenced sample consisted of peripheral blood. The chain carries TRBV5-5 and TRBJ1-2; D is uncertain. The TCR sequence derives from a man aged 40-55 years who had recovered from COVID-19. The CDR3 region has the DNA TGTGCCAGCAGTCGCTTCGGGGACTATGGCTACACCTTC. Translation gives CASSRFGDYGYTF.